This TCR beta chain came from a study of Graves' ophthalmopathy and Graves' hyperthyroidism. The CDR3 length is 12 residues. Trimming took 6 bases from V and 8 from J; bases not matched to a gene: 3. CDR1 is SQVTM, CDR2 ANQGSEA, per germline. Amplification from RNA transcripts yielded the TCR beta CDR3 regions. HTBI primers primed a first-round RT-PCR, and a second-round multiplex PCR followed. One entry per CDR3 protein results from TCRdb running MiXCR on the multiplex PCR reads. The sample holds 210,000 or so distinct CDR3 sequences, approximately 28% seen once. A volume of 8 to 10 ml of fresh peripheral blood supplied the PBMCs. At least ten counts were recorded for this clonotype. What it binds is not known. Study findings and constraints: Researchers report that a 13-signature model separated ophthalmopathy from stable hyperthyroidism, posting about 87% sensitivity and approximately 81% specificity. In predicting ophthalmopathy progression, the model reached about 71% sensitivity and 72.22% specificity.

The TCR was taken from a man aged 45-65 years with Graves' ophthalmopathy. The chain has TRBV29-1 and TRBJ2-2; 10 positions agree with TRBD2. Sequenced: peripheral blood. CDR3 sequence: CSVAGGPGELFF. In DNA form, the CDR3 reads TGCAGCGTAGCGGGAGGGCCTGGGGAGCTGTTTTTT.